What follows is one T cell receptor beta chain and its context. This entry comes from a study of cytomegalovirus exposure and HLA in healthy donors. Study-wide background: The Caucasian-associated ancestry cluster held about 80% of 398 genotyped donors.

PCR employed 60 Vbeta and 13 Jbeta primers. Clones were sequenced by immunoSEQ multiplex PCR, and TCRdb holds only the in-frame ones, with some missing. Here the sample spans hundreds of thousands of clones, almost 85% being singletons. The sequence came from a middle-aged woman in good health and CMV-seronegative. Sequenced: PBMCs.

CDR3 residues: CASGAEVTDTQYF. CDR3 bases: TGTGCCAGCGGGGCCGAAGTAACAGATACGCAGTATTTT. The chain couples TRBV28 to TRBJ2-3; D is perhaps TRBD1 (5 bases). CDR1 MDHEN and CDR2 SYDVKM come from the germline V gene. This CDR3 is built from 13 residues. Trimming shortened V by 8 bases and J by 3 bases, and 12 bases separated the two germline ends.